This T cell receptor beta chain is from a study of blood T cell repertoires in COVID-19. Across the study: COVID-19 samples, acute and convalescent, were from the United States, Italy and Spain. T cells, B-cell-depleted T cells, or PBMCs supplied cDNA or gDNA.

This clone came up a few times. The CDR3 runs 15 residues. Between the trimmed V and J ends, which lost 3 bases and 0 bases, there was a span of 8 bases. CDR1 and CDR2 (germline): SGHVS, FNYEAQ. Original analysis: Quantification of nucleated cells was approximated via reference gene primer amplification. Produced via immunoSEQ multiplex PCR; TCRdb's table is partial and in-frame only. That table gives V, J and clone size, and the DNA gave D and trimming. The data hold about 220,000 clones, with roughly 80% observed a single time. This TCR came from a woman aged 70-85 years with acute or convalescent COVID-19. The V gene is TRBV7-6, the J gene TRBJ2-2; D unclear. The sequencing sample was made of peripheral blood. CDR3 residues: CASSLQPANTGELFF. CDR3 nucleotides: TGTGCCAGCAGCTTGCAACCGGCGAACACCGGGGAGCTGTTTTTT.